These 3 T cell receptor beta chains originate from one sample sequenced in a study of beta chain features in type 1 diabetes. Study-wide results and caveats: Shortening that was moderate but significant affected the TCRB CDR3s of Type 1 diabetes patients in all four CD4+ subsets.

Antigens for these TCRs are unknown. Reverse transcription of all isolated RNA meant that expressed TCRB transcripts were sequenced. Sequencing was performed with immunoSEQ multiplex PCR; in TCRdb, only in-frame clones are kept and a portion is missing. Here the sample spans about 340,000 clones, roughly a tenth being singletons. Sequencing was carried out using central memory CD4+ T cells from blood. The receptor set was obtained from a man aged 25-40 years with type 1 diabetes.

The V gene is TRBV4-2, the J gene TRBJ1-2; D unresolved. V lost 0 bases and J lost 6, with 17 bases in between. Looked up from germline, CDR1 is LGHNA and CDR2 is YNFKEQ. The CDR3 is made up of 16 amino acids. The CDR3 coding sequence is TGTGCCAGCAGCCAAGATTATAGAACTCCCGTGAATGGCTACACCTTC. This gives the protein CASSQDYRTPVNGYTF.

This chain connects TRBV5-6 to TRBJ1-1, with D perhaps TRBD1 (5 bases). This CDR3 has 14 amino acids. Germline loops: CDR1 SGHDT, CDR2 YYEEEE. Trimming took off 6 bases at V and 2 bases at J, with 14 bases between the two ends. The CDR3 spells CASIKMGLNTEAFF. The CDR3, as DNA: TGTGCCAGCATCAAAATGGGACTAAACACTGAAGCTTTCTTT. Complete variable domain (other parts from reference TRBV5-6 and TRBJ1-1): DAGVTQSPTHLIKTRGQQVTLRCSPKSGHDTVSWYQQALGQGPQFIFQYYEEEERQRGNFPDRFSGHQFPNYSSELNVNALLLGDSALYLCASIKMGLNTEAFFGQGTRLTVV.

The chain employs TRBV9 and TRBJ1-1, with D possibly matching TRBD1 (5 bases). CDR1 is SGDLS, CDR2 YYNGEE, per germline. V lost 3 bases and J lost 0, with 9 bases in between. This CDR3 is 14 amino acids long. CDR3 sequence: CASSAGLMNTEAFF. In nucleotides, the CDR3 is TGTGCCAGCAGCGCGGGACTTATGAACACTGAAGCTTTCTTT.